This TCR beta chain was sequenced for a study of OX40 agonist ivuxolimab in advanced cancers. General study results and limits: More expanded clones were seen, on average, in CD8+ T cells than in CD4+. Among the nonresponders, some also had low normalized T-cell clonal expansion. CD4+ and CD8+ blood T cells expanded clonally by week 6 at 0.1 to 3.0 mg/kg. Among the lowest peripheral clonal expansion occurred in 0.1-3.0 mg/kg partial responders.

Some clones are missing from TCRdb's copy, which holds only in-frame ones; the method was immunoSEQ multiplex PCR. The table has some 87,000 clones, nearly 95% seen once. A note on this clone: Its antigen remains unknown.

V shed 3 bases, J shed 4 bases, and the junction held 5 bases outside the gene matches. This CDR3 is 16 amino acids long. The germline V gene encodes CDR1 SGDLS and CDR2 YYNGEE. The chain joins TRBV9 to TRBJ2-1, with 12 positions matching TRBD2. This receptor was obtained from an adult with an advanced solid tumor such as melanoma, head and neck, liver or kidney cancer. The sequences come from CD4+ or CD8+ T cells sorted from blood, collected in a trial of the OX40 agonist ivuxolimab. CDR3 nucleotide sequence: TGTGCCAGCAGCGCCGCGGGACTAGCGGGTTACAATGAGCAGTTCTTC. It translates to CASSAAGLAGYNEQFF.